The sequence of this T cell receptor (beta chain) was determined in a study of T cell changes during pregnancy in multiple sclerosis. The CDR3 has 12 residues. Trimming removed 8 bases at V and 2 bases at J, with 8 bases between. CDR1 LNHDA and CDR2 SQIVND come from the germline V gene (reference sequence). Method: immunoSEQ multiplex PCR; TCRdb's copy keeps in-frame clones and lacks some. The sample includes 90,000 or so clones, around 90% seen only once; the top ten take roughly 1.4%. This sequence originates from a female donor with multiple sclerosis, enrolled in a pregnancy study. The chain employs TRBV19 and TRBJ2-3; TRBD2 is a possible D gene (5 bases). The material sequenced was peripheral blood, taken in the first trimester of pregnancy. The CDR3 region is CASRGITDTQYF. The CDR3 bases are TGTGCCAGTCGGGGTATCACAGATACGCAGTATTTT.